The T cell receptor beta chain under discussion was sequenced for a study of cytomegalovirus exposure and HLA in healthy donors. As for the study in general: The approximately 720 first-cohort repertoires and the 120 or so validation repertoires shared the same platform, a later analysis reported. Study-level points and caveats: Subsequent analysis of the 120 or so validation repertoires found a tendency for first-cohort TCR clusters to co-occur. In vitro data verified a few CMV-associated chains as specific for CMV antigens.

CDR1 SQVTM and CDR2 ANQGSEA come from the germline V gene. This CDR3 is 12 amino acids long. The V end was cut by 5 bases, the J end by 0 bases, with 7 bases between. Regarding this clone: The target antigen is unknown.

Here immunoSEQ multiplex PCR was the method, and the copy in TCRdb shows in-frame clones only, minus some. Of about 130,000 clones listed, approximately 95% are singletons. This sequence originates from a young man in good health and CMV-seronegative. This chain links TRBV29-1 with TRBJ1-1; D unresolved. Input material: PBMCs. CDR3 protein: CSVRGLNTEAFF. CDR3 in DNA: TGCAGCGTTAGAGGTTTGAACACTGAAGCTTTCTTT.